The 4 T cell receptor beta chains in this list originate from one sample, sequenced in a study of blood T cell repertoires in COVID-19 (dated by TCRdb to 2018 to 2020). Libraries were prepared through the immunoSEQ multiplex PCR assay. The source is immuneACCESS, and TCRdb retained only in-frame sequences with V and J called. Part of the clones is not carried over; for the studies checked, unresolved V genes explain less than half of this, and the remainder is unexplained. For this sample the table gives around 130,000 clones, of which roughly four fifths were detected only once. Under 20% of the sample is in the top ten clones. The sequencing input was PBMCs or T cells enriched from blood (not recorded which). All receptors derive from a man younger than 45 who had recovered from COVID-19.

V is TRBV4-1 and J is TRBJ2-3; tentatively, D is TRBD1 (6 bases). This CDR3 contains 15 residues. CDR1 is MGHRA, CDR2 YSYEKL, per germline. V was clipped by 3 bases and J by 1 base, with 11 bases between them. The DNA of the CDR3 is TGCGCCAGCAGCCAGGGGACAATCCGCACAGATACGCAGTATTTT. Its protein is CASSQGTIRTDTQYF.

V is TRBV27 and J is TRBJ1-1; no clear D. Between the trimmed V and J ends, which lost 2 bases and 1 base, there was a span of 5 bases. The CDR3 extends over 13 amino acids. From germline, CDR1 is MNHEY and CDR2 SMNVEV (reference sequence). The CDR3 bases are TGTGCCAGCAGTTTAGGCGGGAACACTGAAGCTTTCTTT. Translation gives CASSLGGNTEAFF.

The chain couples TRBV9 to TRBJ2-7; 9 bases align to TRBD1. The ends lost 3 bases at V and 4 bases at J; junction bases unmatched: 2. This CDR3 is 13 amino acids long. The germline V gene has CDR1 SGDLS and CDR2 YYNGEE. The DNA of the CDR3 is TGTGCCAGCAGCGGGACAGGGGATTACGAGCAGTACTTC. The encoded protein is CASSGTGDYEQYF.

This clone has only a few counts. This sequence joins TRBV11-2 and TRBJ2-3, with 8 positions matching TRBD1. Per germline, CDR1 SGHAT and CDR2 FQNNGV. The CDR3 is 15 residues long. V was clipped by 3 bases and J by 1 base; unmatched bases: 3. For the CDR3, the DNA is TGTGCCAGCAGCTTCCTGGACAGGGGCACAGATACGCAGTATTTT. It encodes CASSFLDRGTDTQYF.